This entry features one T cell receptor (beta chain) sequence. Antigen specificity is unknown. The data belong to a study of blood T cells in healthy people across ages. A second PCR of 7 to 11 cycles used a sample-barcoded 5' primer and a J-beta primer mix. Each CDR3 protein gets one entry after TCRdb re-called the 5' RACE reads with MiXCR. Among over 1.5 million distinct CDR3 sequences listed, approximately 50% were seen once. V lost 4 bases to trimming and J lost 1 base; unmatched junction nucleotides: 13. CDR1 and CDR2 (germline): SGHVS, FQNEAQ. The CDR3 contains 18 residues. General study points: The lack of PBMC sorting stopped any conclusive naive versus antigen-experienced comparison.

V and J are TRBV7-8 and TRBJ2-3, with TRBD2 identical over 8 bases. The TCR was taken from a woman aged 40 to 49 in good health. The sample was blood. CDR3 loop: CASSSRLMAGGRTDTQYF. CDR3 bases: TGTGCCAGCAGCTCCCGACTTATGGCGGGGGGCCGCACAGATACGCAGTATTTT.